This TCR beta chain was obtained from a study of blood T cell repertoires in COVID-19. Trimming at V came to 7 bases and at J to 5 bases, leaving 5 bases not matched to a gene. The germline CDR1 and CDR2 sequences are SNHLY and FYNNEI. This CDR3 region has 15 residues. Clones were read by immunoSEQ multiplex PCR, and TCRdb kept only the in-frame ones, dropping some. Of over 90,000 clones listed, roughly 76% are singletons. This clone was picked up one time. The receptor was derived from a man older than 75 with COVID-19, enrolled during active disease. J is TRBJ2-2 and V is TRBV2; TRBD1 agrees at 12 bases. The sequenced material came from peripheral blood. CDR3 protein: CASKGTGGMTGELFF. The DNA for the CDR3 is TGTGCCAGCAAAGGGACAGGGGGCATGACCGGGGAGCTGTTTTTT.